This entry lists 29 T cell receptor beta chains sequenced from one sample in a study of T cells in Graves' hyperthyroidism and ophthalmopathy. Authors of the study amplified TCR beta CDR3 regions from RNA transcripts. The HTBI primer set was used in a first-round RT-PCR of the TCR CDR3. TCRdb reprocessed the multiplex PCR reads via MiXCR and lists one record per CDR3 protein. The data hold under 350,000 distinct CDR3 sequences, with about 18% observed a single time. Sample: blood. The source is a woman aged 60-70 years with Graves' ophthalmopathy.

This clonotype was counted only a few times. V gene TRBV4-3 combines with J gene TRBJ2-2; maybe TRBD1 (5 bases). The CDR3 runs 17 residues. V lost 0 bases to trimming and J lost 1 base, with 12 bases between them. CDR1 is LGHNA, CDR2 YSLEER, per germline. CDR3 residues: CASSQDLSTVNTGELFF. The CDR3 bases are TGCGCCAGCAGCCAAGATCTTTCGACAGTGAACACCGGGGAGCTGTTTTTT.

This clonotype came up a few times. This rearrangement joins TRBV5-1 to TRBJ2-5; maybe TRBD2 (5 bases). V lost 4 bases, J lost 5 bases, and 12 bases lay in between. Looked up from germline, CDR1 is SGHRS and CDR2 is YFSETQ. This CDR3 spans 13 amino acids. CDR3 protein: CASSRSGEETQYF. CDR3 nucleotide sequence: TGCGCCAGCAGCCGTAGTGGGGAGGAGACCCAGTACTTC.

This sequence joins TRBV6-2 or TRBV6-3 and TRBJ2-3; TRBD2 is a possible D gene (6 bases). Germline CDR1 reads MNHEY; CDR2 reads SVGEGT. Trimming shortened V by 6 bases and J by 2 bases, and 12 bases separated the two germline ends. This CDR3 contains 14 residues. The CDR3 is CASSYSGFTDTQYF. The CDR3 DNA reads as TGTGCCAGCAGCTATAGCGGATTCACAGATACGCAGTATTTT.

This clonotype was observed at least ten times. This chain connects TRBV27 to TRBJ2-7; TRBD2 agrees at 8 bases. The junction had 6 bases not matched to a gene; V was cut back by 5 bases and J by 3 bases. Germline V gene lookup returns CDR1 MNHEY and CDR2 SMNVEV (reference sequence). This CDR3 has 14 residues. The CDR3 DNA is TGTGCCAGCAGTCCTAACGGGGGGGGCTACGAGCAGTACTTC. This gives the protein CASSPNGGGYEQYF.

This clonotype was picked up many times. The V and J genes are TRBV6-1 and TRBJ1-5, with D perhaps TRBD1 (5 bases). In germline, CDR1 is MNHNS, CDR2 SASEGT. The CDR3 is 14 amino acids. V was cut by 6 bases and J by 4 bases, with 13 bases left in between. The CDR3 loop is CASSPLGGNQPQHF. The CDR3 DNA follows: TGTGCCAGCAGCCCTCTGGGGGGGAATCAGCCCCAGCATTTT.

Here the CDR3 reads CSVETHLREGETQYF. CDR3 nucleotides: TGCAGCGTTGAAACCCACTTGCGGGAGGGAGAGACCCAGTACTTC. The V and J genes are TRBV29-1 and TRBJ2-5, with 9 bases aligning to TRBD2. CDR1 and CDR2 (germline): SQVTM, ANQGSEA. Germline trimming cut 2 bases from V and 4 bases from J; bases unmatched to any gene: 8. The CDR3 extends over 15 amino acids.

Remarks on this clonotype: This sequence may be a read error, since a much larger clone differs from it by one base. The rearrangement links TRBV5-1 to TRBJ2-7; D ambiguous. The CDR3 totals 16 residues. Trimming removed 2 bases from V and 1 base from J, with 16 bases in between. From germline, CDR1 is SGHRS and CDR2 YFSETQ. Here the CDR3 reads CASSLVIRISSYEQYF. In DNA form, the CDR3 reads TGCGCCAGCAGCTTAGTGATCAGGATCAGTTCCTACGAGCAGTACTTC.

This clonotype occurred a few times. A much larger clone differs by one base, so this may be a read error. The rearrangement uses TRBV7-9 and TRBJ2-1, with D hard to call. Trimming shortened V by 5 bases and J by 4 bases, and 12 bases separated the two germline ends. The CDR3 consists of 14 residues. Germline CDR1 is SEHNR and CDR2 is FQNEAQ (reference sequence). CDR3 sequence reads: CASSHGTDYNEQFF. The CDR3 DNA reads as TGTGCCAGCAGCCACGGCACCGATTACAATGAGCAGTTCTTC. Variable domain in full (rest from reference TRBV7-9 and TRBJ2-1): DTGVSQNPRHKITKRGQNVTFRCDPISEHNRLYWYRQTLGQGPEFLTYFQNEAQLEKSRLLSDRFSAERPKGSFSTLEIQRTEQGDSAMYLCASSHGTDYNEQFFGPGTRLTVL.

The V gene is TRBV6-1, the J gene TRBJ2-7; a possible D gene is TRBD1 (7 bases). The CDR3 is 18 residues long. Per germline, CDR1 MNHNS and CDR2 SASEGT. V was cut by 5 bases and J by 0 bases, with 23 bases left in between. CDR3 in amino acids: CASSSRGASRTFSYEQYF. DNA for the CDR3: TGTGCCAGCAGTAGCAGGGGGGCTAGCCGCACTTTCTCCTACGAGCAGTACTTC.

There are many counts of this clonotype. Here the CDR3 reads CASKRTGRDEQFF. The DNA for the CDR3 is TGTGCCAGCAAGAGGACCGGCAGAGATGAGCAGTTCTTC. This chain connects TRBV6-2 or TRBV6-3 to TRBJ2-1; D uncertain. V lost 7 bases to trimming and J lost 8 bases, with 15 bases between them. From germline, CDR1 is MNHEY and CDR2 SVGEGT. The CDR3 runs to 13 residues.

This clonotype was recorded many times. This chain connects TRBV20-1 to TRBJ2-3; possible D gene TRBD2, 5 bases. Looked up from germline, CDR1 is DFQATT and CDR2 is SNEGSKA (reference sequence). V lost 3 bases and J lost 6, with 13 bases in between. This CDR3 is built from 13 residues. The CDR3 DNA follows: TGCAGTGCTAGTTCCGCGGGTGTGGATACGCAGTATTTT. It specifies CSASSAGVDTQYF.

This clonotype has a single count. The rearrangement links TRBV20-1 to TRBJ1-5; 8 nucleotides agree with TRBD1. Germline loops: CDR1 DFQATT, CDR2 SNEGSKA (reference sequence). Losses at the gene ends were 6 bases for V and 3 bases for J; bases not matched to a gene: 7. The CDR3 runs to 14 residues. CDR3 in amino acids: CSARGTGDNQPQHF. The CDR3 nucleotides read TGCAGTGCCAGGGGGACAGGCGACAATCAGCCCCAGCATTTT.

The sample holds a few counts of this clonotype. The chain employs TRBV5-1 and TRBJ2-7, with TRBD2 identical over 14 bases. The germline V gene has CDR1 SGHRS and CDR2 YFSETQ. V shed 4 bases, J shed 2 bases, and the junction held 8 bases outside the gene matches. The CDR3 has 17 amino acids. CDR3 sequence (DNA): TGCGCCAGCAGCGTAGGGACTAGCGGGAGATTACCCTACGAGCAGTACTTC. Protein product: CASSVGTSGRLPYEQYF. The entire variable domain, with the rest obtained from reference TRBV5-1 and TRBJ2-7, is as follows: KAGVTQTPRYLIKTRGQQVTLSCSPISGHRSVSWYQQTPGQGLQFLFEYFSETQRNKGNFPGRFSGRQFSNSRSEMNVSTLELGDSALYLCASSVGTSGRLPYEQYFGPGTRLTVT.

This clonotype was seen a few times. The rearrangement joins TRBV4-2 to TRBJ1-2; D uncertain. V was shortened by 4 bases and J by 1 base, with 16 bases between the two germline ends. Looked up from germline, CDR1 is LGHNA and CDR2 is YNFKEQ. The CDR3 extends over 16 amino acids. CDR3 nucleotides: TGTGCCAGCAGCCTTAAGGCCGGGCCTGATAACTATGGCTACACCTTC. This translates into CASSLKAGPDNYGYTF.

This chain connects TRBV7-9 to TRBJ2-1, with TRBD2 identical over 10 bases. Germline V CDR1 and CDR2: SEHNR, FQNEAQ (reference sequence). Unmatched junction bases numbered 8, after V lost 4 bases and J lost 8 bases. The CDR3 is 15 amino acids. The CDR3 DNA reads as TGTGCCAGCAGCTACAGTAGCGGGGGGATCGATGAGCAGTTCTTC. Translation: CASSYSSGGIDEQFF.

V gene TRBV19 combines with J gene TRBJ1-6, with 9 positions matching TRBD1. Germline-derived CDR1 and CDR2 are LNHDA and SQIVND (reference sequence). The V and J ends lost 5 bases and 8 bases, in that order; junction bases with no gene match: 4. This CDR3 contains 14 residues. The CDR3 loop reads CASSSRDRDSPLHF. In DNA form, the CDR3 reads TGTGCCAGTAGTTCCCGGGACAGGGATTCACCCCTCCACTTT.

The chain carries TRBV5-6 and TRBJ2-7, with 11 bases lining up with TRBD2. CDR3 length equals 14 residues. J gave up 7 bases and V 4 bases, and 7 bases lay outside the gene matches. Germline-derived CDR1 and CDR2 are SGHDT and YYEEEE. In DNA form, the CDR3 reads TGTGCCAGCAGCCTTAGCGGGGGGGCGGGTGAGCAGTACTTC. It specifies CASSLSGGAGEQYF.

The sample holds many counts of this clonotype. In nucleotides, the CDR3 is TGTGCCAGCAGTGTGGGGACAGGACAAGAGACCCAGTACTTC. As protein: CASSVGTGQETQYF. The chain couples TRBV6-1 to TRBJ2-5, with 8 nucleotides matching TRBD1. The J segment lost 2 bases and the V segment lost 4 bases, leaving 3 bases of the junction unmatched. Germline V gives CDR1 MNHNS, CDR2 SASEGT. The CDR3 has 14 residues.

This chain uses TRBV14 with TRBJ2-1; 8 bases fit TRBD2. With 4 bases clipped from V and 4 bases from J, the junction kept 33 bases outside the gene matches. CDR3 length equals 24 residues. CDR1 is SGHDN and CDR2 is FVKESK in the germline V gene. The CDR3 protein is CASSRTTSVNINAPVGRHYNEQFF. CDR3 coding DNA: TGTGCCAGCAGCCGGACGACTAGCGTTAACATTAATGCCCCAGTGGGTCGCCATTACAATGAGCAGTTCTTC. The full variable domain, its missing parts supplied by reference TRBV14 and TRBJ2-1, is EAGVTQFPSHSVIEKGQTVTLRCDPISGHDNLYWYRRVMGKEIKFLLHFVKESKQDESGMPNNRFLAERTGGTYSTLKVQPAELEDSGVYFCASSRTTSVNINAPVGRHYNEQFFGPGTRLTVL.

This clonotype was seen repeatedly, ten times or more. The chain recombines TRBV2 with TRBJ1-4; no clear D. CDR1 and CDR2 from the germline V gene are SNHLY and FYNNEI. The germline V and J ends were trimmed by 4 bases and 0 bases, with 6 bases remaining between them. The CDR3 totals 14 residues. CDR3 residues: CASSGLPTNEKLFF. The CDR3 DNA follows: TGTGCCAGCAGTGGACTTCCAACTAATGAAAAACTGTTTTTT. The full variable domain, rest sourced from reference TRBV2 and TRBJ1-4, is EPEVTQTPSHQVTQMGQEVILRCVPISNHLYFYWYRQILGQKVEFLVSFYNNEISEKSEIFDDQFSVERPDGSNFTLKIRSTKLEDSAMYFCASSGLPTNEKLFFGSGTQLSVL.

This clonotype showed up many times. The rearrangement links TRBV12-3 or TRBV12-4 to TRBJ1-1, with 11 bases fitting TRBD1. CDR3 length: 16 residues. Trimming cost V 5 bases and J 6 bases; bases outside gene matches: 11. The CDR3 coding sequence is TGTGCCAGCAGTCCCCGGACAGGGGGCGGTAAGGCTGAAGCTTTCTTT. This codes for CASSPRTGGGKAEAFF.

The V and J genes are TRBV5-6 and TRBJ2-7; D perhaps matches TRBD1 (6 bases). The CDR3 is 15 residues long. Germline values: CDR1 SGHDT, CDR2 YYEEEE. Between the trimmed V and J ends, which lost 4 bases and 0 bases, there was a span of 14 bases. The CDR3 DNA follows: TGTGCCAGCAGCCCACAGGGTGTGCACTCCTACGAGCAGTACTTC. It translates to CASSPQGVHSYEQYF.

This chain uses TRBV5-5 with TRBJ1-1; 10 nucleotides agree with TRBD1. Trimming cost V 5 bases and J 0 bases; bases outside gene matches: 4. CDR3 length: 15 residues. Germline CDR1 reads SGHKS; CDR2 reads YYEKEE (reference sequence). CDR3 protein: CASRRTGGVNTEAFF. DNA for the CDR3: TGTGCCAGCAGACGGACAGGGGGTGTGAACACTGAAGCTTTCTTT.

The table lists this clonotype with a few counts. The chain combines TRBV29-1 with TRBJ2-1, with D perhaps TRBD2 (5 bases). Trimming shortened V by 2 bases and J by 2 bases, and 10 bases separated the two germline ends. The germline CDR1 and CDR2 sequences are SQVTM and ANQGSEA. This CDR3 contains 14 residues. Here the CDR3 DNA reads TGCAGCGTTGAAACTAGGACCGCCTACAATGAGCAGTTCTTC. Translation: CSVETRTAYNEQFF.

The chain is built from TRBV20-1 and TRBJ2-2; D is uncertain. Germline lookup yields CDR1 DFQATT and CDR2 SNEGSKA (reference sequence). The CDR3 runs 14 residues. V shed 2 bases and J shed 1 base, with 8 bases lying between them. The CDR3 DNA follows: TGCAGTGCTAGATCGGACGGGAACACCGGGGAGCTGTTTTTT. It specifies CSARSDGNTGELFF.

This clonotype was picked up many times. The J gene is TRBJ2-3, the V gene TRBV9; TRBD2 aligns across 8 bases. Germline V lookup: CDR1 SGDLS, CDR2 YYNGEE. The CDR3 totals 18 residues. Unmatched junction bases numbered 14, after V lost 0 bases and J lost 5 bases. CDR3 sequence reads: CASSVDPQGGGPLDTQYF. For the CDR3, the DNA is TGTGCCAGCAGCGTAGACCCTCAGGGCGGGGGGCCCCTAGATACGCAGTATTTT.

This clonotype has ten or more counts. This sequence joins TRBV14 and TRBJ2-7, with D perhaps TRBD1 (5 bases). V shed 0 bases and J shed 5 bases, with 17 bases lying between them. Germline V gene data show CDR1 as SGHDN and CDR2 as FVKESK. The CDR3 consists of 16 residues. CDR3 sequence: CASSQDRMSRVHEQYF. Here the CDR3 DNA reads TGTGCCAGCAGCCAAGATCGAATGTCCAGGGTCCACGAGCAGTACTTC.

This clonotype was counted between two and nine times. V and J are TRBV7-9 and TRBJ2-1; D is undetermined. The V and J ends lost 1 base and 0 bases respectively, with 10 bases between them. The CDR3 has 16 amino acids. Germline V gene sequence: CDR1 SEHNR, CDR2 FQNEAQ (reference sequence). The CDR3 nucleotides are TGTGCCAGCAGCTTAGTTGGCGAGAGCTCCTACAATGAGCAGTTCTTC. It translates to CASSLVGESSYNEQFF.

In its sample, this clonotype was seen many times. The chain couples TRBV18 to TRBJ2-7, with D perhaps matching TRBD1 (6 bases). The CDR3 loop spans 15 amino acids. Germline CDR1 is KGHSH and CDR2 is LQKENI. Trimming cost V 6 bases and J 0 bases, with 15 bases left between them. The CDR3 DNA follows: TGTGCCAGCTCCCTCAGGACAGCGAACTCCTACGAGCAGTACTTC. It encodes CASSLRTANSYEQYF.